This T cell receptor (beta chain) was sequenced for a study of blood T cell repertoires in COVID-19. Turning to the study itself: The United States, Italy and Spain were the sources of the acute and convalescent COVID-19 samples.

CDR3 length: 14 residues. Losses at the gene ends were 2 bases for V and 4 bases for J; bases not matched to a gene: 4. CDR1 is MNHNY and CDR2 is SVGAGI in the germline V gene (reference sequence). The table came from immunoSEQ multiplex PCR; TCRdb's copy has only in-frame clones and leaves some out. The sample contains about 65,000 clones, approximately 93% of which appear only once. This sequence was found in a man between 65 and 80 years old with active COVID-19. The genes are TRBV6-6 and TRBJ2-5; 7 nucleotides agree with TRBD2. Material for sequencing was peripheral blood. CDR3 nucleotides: TGTGCCAGCAGTTACCGGGGGGTTCGAGAGACCCAGTACTTC. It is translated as CASSYRGVRETQYF.